The rows below give T cell receptor beta chains drawn from one sample of a study of Ad26.COV2.S vaccination and SARS-CoV-2 variants. Data came from immunoSEQ multiplex PCR; TCRdb stores just in-frame clones and leaves some out. This sample has hundreds of thousands of clones, with 75% to 95% found just once. This sample comprised peripheral blood, obtained in a trial of Ad26.COV2.S vaccine versus placebo. All receptors derive from a person between 18 and 60 years old who received the Ad26.COV2.S COVID-19 vaccine or a placebo. Both conserved end residues are part of each CDR3. D genes are given only for firm matches. Some rows mark clone size as missing; the rest say once, few, many or name a class of expanded clone.

clone size: .; J gene: TRBJ2-7; CDR3 length: 15; V gene: TRBV3-1/TRBV3-2; D gene: TRBD2; CDR3 DNA: TGTGCCAGCAGCCAATATAAAGCGGGAAACTACGAGCAGTACTTC; CDR3 protein: CASSQYKAGNYEQYF
clone size: .; J gene: TRBJ2-7; CDR3 length: 15; V gene: TRBV11-2; D gene: .; CDR3 DNA: TGTGCCAGCAGCCCATTACTAGGGACCACCTACGAGCAGTACTTC; CDR3 protein: CASSPLLGTTYEQYF
clone size: once; J gene: TRBJ1-2; CDR3 length: 13; V gene: TRBV14; D gene: .; CDR3 DNA: TGTGCCAGCAGCCAAGTAGGCAGCTATGGCTACACCTTC; CDR3 protein: CASSQVGSYGYTF
clone size: .; J gene: TRBJ2-3; CDR3 length: 15; V gene: TRBV9; D gene: TRBD2; CDR3 DNA: TGTGCCAGCAGCGTAGCGGGAGGGCTCACAGATACGCAGTATTTT; CDR3 protein: CASSVAGGLTDTQYF
clone size: .; J gene: TRBJ2-7; CDR3 length: 17; V gene: TRBV7-8; D gene: TRBD2; CDR3 DNA: TGTGCCAGCAGCTATAATCTAGGACTAGCGGGAGTTCCGGAGCAGTACTTC; CDR3 protein: CASSYNLGLAGVPEQYF
clone size: .; J gene: TRBJ1-2; CDR3 length: 15; V gene: TRBV18; D gene: .; CDR3 DNA: TGTGCCAGCTCACCACCGGACTGGACCCTGCATGGCTACACCTTC; CDR3 protein: CASSPPDWTLHGYTF
clone size: .; J gene: TRBJ2-6; CDR3 length: 15; V gene: TRBV27; D gene: .; CDR3 DNA: TGTGCCAGCAGTTTAATCCTATCTGGGGCCAACGTCCTGACTTTC; CDR3 protein: CASSLILSGANVLTF
clone size: .; J gene: TRBJ1-6; CDR3 length: 13; V gene: TRBV5-1; D gene: .; CDR3 DNA: TGCGCCAGCAGCTTGGGGGAACGATCACCCCTCCACTTT; CDR3 protein: CASSLGERSPLHF
clone size: .; J gene: TRBJ2-5; CDR3 length: 12; V gene: TRBV30; D gene: .; CDR3 DNA: TGTGCCTGGAGTCCAGGCCAAGAGACCCAGTACTTC; CDR3 protein: CAWSPGQETQYF
clone size: once; J gene: TRBJ2-1; CDR3 length: 16; V gene: TRBV2; D gene: TRBD1; CDR3 DNA: TGTGCCAGCAGTTTCGGGAGGACAGGGGGGGTCGATGAGCAGTTCTTC; CDR3 protein: CASSFGRTGGVDEQFF
clone size: once; J gene: TRBJ2-7; CDR3 length: 18; V gene: TRBV13; D gene: .; CDR3 DNA: TGTGCCAGCAGCTTAGGCCGGCTTCGGCAGGGGTCAATCTACGAGCAGTACTTC; CDR3 protein: CASSLGRLRQGSIYEQYF
clone size: .; J gene: TRBJ2-7; CDR3 length: 12; V gene: TRBV12-3/TRBV12-4; D gene: .; CDR3 DNA: TGTGCCAGCAGTTTACGGGGCTACGAGCAGTACTTC; CDR3 protein: CASSLRGYEQYF
clone size: .; J gene: TRBJ2-3; CDR3 length: 15; V gene: TRBV28; D gene: .; CDR3 DNA: TGTGCCAGCAGTTTATGGGGACTTCTCACAGATACGCAGTATTTT; CDR3 protein: CASSLWGLLTDTQYF
clone size: .; J gene: TRBJ1-5; CDR3 length: 17; V gene: TRBV6-2/TRBV6-3; D gene: .; CDR3 DNA: TGTGCCAGCAGCCCCCTTCAACAGGGAAAAAGCAATCAGCCCCAGCATTTT; CDR3 protein: CASSPLQQGKSNQPQHF
clone size: .; J gene: TRBJ2-7; CDR3 length: 13; V gene: TRBV9; D gene: .; CDR3 DNA: TGTGCCAGCAGCGTAGTTTTGGGGGGCGAGCAGTACTTC; CDR3 protein: CASSVVLGGEQYF
clone size: .; J gene: TRBJ1-4; CDR3 length: 17; V gene: TRBV6-2/TRBV6-3; D gene: .; CDR3 DNA: TGTGCCAGCAGTTACCGACCGGGCTGGGCGGATAATGAAAAACTGTTTTTT; CDR3 protein: CASSYRPGWADNEKLFF
clone size: .; J gene: TRBJ2-3; CDR3 length: 15; V gene: TRBV19; D gene: TRBD1; CDR3 DNA: TGTGCCAGTAGTAGGGGACAGGGGGCGCGGGATACGCAGTATTTT; CDR3 protein: CASSRGQGARDTQYF
clone size: .; J gene: TRBJ2-7; CDR3 length: 14; V gene: TRBV19; D gene: TRBD1; CDR3 DNA: TGTGCCAGTAGTATAGCCGGGACAGACGACGAGCAGTACTTC; CDR3 protein: CASSIAGTDDEQYF
clone size: .; J gene: TRBJ2-2; CDR3 length: 17; V gene: TRBV24-1; D gene: TRBD2; CDR3 DNA: TGTGCCACCAGTGCACTAGCGGGAGGGCCGAAGGGCGGGGAGCTGTTTTTT; CDR3 protein: CATSALAGGPKGGELFF